This TCR beta chain was obtained from a study of blood T cells in healthy people across ages. General study points: No one knew whether donors had CMV, which possibly confounded expanded clonotype changes.

Concerning this clonotype itself: The antigen is not known.

Healthy Russian Caucasian donors spanned ages about 6 to 100 years. Samples each had at least 5.5 micrograms of total RNA extracted. It was with a sample-barcoded 5' primer and a J-beta primer mix that a second PCR of about 7 to 12 cycles was run. TCRdb processed the 5' RACE reads anew with MiXCR; each CDR3 protein has one entry. The repertoire holds fewer than 950,000 distinct CDR3 sequences, about 48% seen once, with approximately 40% in the top ten. Trimming took off 6 bases at V and 4 bases at J, with 10 bases between the two ends. This CDR3 contains 12 residues. CDR1 SNHLY and CDR2 FYNNEI come from the germline V gene.

This chain connects TRBV2 to TRBJ2-7, with D possibly TRBD1 on 6 matching bases. What was sequenced was blood. This clonotype was obtained from a man at least 80 years old in good health. The CDR3: CASRKGGYEQYF. CDR3 nucleotides: TGTGCCAGCAGGAAAGGGGGATACGAGCAGTACTTC.